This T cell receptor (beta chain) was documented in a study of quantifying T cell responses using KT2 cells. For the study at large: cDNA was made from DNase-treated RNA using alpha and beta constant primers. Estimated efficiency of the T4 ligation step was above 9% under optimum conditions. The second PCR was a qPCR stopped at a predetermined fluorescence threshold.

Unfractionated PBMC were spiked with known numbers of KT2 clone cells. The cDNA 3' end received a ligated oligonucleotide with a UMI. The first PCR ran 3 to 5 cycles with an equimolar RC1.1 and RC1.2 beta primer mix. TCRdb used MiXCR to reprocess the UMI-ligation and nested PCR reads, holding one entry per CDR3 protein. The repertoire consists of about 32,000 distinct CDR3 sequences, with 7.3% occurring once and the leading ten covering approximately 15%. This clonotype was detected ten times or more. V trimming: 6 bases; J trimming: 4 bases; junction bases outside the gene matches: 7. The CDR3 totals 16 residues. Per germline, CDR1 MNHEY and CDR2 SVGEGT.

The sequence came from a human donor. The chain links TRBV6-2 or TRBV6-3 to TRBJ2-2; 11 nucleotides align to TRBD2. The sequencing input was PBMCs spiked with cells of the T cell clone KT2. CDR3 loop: CASSGLAGRGTGELFF. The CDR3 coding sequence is TGTGCCAGCAGCGGACTAGCGGGCCGCGGCACCGGGGAGCTGTTTTTT.